Listed below are T cell receptor beta chains from one sample, sequenced in a study of shared T cell receptors in the human thymus. Using immunoSEQ multiplex PCR, the repertoire was profiled, and TCRdb retains in-frame clones only, with some absent. The sample includes 720,000 or so clones, 80% to 90% of them seen just once. This sample was shared with a second study, whose subject was human thymus T cells.

Sequenced material: thymocytes. The receptors derive from a girl less than two years old with a congenital heart defect. CDR3s include the opening cysteine and the closing phenylalanine or tryptophan. The order of the fields is V gene, J gene, clone size, D gene, CDR3 DNA, CDR3 protein. The D gene is left open where the match is weak. Rows may omit the clone size; those that give it use once, few, many or a size class.

TRBV28,TRBJ1-1,-,TRBD1,TGTGCCAGCAGTTTCCGATACAGGGGGCGGATCAGGACTGAAGCTTTCTTT,CASSFRYRGRIRTEAFF
TRBV12-5,TRBJ1-5,-,-,TGTGCTAGTGGTCGGGGTTACGATCAGCCCCAGCATTTT,CASGRGYDQPQHF
TRBV5-1,TRBJ2-7,-,TRBD1,TGCGCCAGCAGCCCTCCGGACAGGCATTCCTACGAGCAGTACTTC,CASSPPDRHSYEQYF
TRBV27,TRBJ1-2,-,TRBD1,TGTACCAGCAGTACCGGGACAGGGGACGGCTACACCTTC,CTSSTGTGDGYTF
TRBV5-1,TRBJ2-5,-,TRBD2,TGCGCCAGCAGCCCGCACCCACCGGGGGGACCGCAAGAGACCCAGTACTTC,CASSPHPPGGPQETQYF
TRBV5-1,TRBJ1-2,-,-,TGCGCCAGCGGGGCCGCCGAAGCCGGTAACCGGGGGGGCTACACCTTC,CASGAAEAGNRGGYTF
TRBV28,TRBJ1-1,-,-,TGTGCCAGCAGTTTTGGGGAATACAGGGATGGAAGGAGGAACACTGAAGCTTTCTTT,CASSFGEYRDGRRNTEAFF
TRBV6-6,TRBJ2-5,-,-,TGTGCCACCCTCGGGGGAGCCCAGTACTTC,CATLGGAQYF
TRBV10-1,TRBJ2-6,-,TRBD1,TGCGCCAGCAGTGAAGGGACAGGGGATGGGGCCAACGTCCTGACTTTC,CASSEGTGDGANVLTF
TRBV9,TRBJ1-1,-,TRBD1,TGTGCCAGCAGCGCGGGACAGGGAGGTGGTTTAGAAGCTTTCTTT,CASSAGQGGGLEAFF
TRBV2,TRBJ2-7,-,-,TGTGCCAGCAGTGCTCAGGGCTCCTACGAGCAGTACTTC,CASSAQGSYEQYF
TRBV11-1,TRBJ2-3,-,-,TGTGCCAGCAGCCACCTCCTACGGCTCAGCGGCACAGATACGCAGTATTTT,CASSHLLRLSGTDTQYF
TRBV7-2,TRBJ2-5,-,TRBD2,TGTGCCAGCAGCTTAGCGAGGACTAGCGGGGAGGGTTGGGTGGAGACCCAGTACTTC,CASSLARTSGEGWVETQYF
TRBV27,TRBJ2-2,-,TRBD1,TGTGCCAGCAGTTTATCCATCAACAGGGGCCGCACCGGGGAGCTGTTTTTT,CASSLSINRGRTGELFF
TRBV4-2,TRBJ2-7,-,TRBD1,TGTGCCAGCAGCCAAGTCCCGGGACAGGGGACGCGCTCCTACGAGCAGTACTTC,CASSQVPGQGTRSYEQYF
TRBV10-2,TRBJ1-1,-,-,TGCGCCAGCAGTGAGTGGCCCAGGGGCTGGGGGATGAACACTGAAGCTTTCTTT,CASSEWPRGWGMNTEAFF
TRBV14,TRBJ2-1,-,-,TGTGCCAGCAGCCAAGATAGCCAAGTCAGGTTCTTC,CASSQDSQVRFF
TRBV6-1,TRBJ2-7,-,TRBD2,TGTGCCAGCAGTGAAGCCGGGTCGAGCGGGGGGTGGTACGAGCAGTACTTC,CASSEAGSSGGWYEQYF
TRBV14,TRBJ2-7,few,TRBD1,TGTGCCAGCAGTCCAGCCAGGGGGCACGAGCAGTACTTC,CASSPARGHEQYF
TRBV7-8,TRBJ2-5,-,-,TGTGCCAGCATAAGGGGCGGGGACGTTCAAGAGACCCAGTACTTC,CASIRGGDVQETQYF
TRBV14,TRBJ2-3,once,TRBD2,TGTGCCAGCAGCCAAGAGGTTTCAACTAGCGGGGGAAGCGGGAACACAGATACGCAGTATTTT,CASSQEVSTSGGSGNTDTQYF
TRBV5-1,TRBJ1-2,-,TRBD1,TGCGCCAGTGTACCCCGGGACAGCAACTTCTTC,CASVPRDSNFF
TRBV6-5,TRBJ1-5,-,-,TGTGCCAGCAGTTATGGGACTGGCAATCAGCCCCAGCATTTT,CASSYGTGNQPQHF
TRBV29-1,TRBJ2-7,-,TRBD1,TGCAGCGTTGAAGTCCGGGACAGGGGGTACGAGCAGTACTTC,CSVEVRDRGYEQYF
TRBV14,TRBJ2-7,-,-,TGTGCCAGCAGCCAACACCACAGCTACGAGCAGTACTTC,CASSQHHSYEQYF
TRBV19,TRBJ1-2,-,-,TGTGCCAGTAGCCCCATAGAGGTATCAACTAAAGAGTCAGGGTCCCAAGCCCTCTACTATGGCTACACCTTC,CASSPIEVSTKESGSQALYYGYTF
TRBV2,TRBJ2-1,-,-,TGTGCCAGCAAGGGACTGCTTGACAATGAGCAGTTCTTC,CASKGLLDNEQFF
TRBV19,TRBJ1-1,-,-,TGTGCCAGTAGTATTAATTGGGGCGGTAGGGATGGGGCTTTAGTCACTGAAGCTTTCTTT,CASSINWGGRDGALVTEAFF
TRBV27,TRBJ1-5,-,-,TGTGCCAGCAGTTTACGTCTTGAGGGCCGCTGGCCCCAGCATTTT,CASSLRLEGRWPQHF
TRBV5-6,TRBJ1-2,-,-,TGTGCCAGCAGCTTGGGAGGGTTGAGGGCTAACTATGGCTACACCTTC,CASSLGGLRANYGYTF